Below, 31 T cell receptor beta chains from the same sample are listed, as sequenced in a study of blood T cell repertoires in COVID-19. This table comes from immunoSEQ multiplex PCR, and its TCRdb copy is limited to in-frame clones, with some not included. The sample lists some 220,000 clones, roughly 82% occurring once. The specimen was peripheral blood. The source is a man aged 50 or older with active or convalescent COVID-19.

The rearrangement links TRBV7-2 to TRBJ1-6; 7 bases agree with TRBD1. The J segment lost 6 bases and the V segment lost 1 base, leaving 6 bases of the junction unmatched. Germline lookup yields CDR1 SGHTA and CDR2 FQGNSA. The length of the CDR3 is 16 residues. Here the CDR3 DNA reads TGTGCCAGCAGCTTAGGACCGACAGGGTCTAATTCACCCCTCCACTTT. Its translation is CASSLGPTGSNSPLHF.

The rearrangement joins TRBV10-2 to TRBJ1-3, with D perhaps TRBD1 (5 bases). The germline V gene encodes CDR1 WSHSY and CDR2 SAAADI. V lost 1 base and J 0 bases, leaving 10 bases between the germline ends. CDR3 length: 16 amino acids. CDR3 nucleotide sequence: TGCGCCAGCAGTGAGTGGGGCCCAAGCTCTGGAAACACCATATATTTT. It translates to CASSEWGPSSGNTIYF.

This chain uses TRBV2 with TRBJ2-7; 8 bases map to TRBD2. Germline CDR1 SNHLY, CDR2 FYNNEI. The V segment lost 4 bases and the J segment 6 bases; nucleotides outside the gene matches: 11. The CDR3 runs 15 residues. In nucleotides, the CDR3 is TGTGCCAGCAGTGGGGGGATTAGCGGGACACCCGAGCAGTACTTC. Its protein is CASSGGISGTPEQYF.

Only one count was recorded for this clone. The rearrangement links TRBV6-2 or TRBV6-3 to TRBJ1-5; D is unresolved. CDR3 length equals 12 residues. CDR1 and CDR2 (germline): MNHEY, SVGEGT. V lost 6 bases and J lost 6, with 9 bases in between. The CDR3 bases are TGTGCCAGCAGCAGAGGAATTCAGCCCCAGCATTTT. It yields the protein CASSRGIQPQHF.

V gene TRBV18 combines with J gene TRBJ1-1; D not resolved. CDR1 and CDR2 from the germline V gene are KGHSH and LQKENI. This CDR3 comprises 13 residues. V lost 3 bases, J lost 8 bases, and 13 bases lay in between. The chain's CDR3 is CASSPVSGREAFF. The CDR3 bases are TGTGCCAGCTCACCTGTCAGCGGCCGGGAAGCTTTCTTT.

V usage is TRBV7-8 and J usage is TRBJ2-1; 15 bases map to TRBD2. CDR1 and CDR2 from the germline V gene are SGHVS and FQNEAQ. The V gene end was trimmed by 4 bases and the J gene end by 3 bases; junction bases not matched to a gene: 10. There are 19 residues in the CDR3. CDR3 region: CASSSWTSGGAWDYNEQFF. As DNA, the CDR3 is TGTGCCAGCAGCTCCTGGACTAGCGGGGGGGCCTGGGACTACAATGAGCAGTTCTTC.

The chain carries TRBV13 and TRBJ1-6; maybe TRBD1 (6 bases). CDR3 length equals 13 residues. Germline-derived CDR1 and CDR2 are PRHDT and FYEKMQ (reference sequence). V was pared by 0 bases and J by 14 bases, with 11 bases between. The CDR3 DNA sequence: TGTGCCAGCAGCTTAGGTGGGGGCGCGACCCTCCACTTT. It yields the protein CASSLGGGATLHF.

The chain combines TRBV2 with TRBJ1-5; D remains unclear. The CDR3 is 14 amino acids. Per the germline V gene, CDR1 is SNHLY and CDR2 is FYNNEI. V gave up 6 bases and J gave up 4 bases, with 13 bases separating them. This chain's CDR3 is CASSPSWANQPQHF. For the CDR3, the DNA is TGTGCCAGCAGCCCCAGTTGGGCGAATCAGCCCCAGCATTTT.

The V call is TRBV4-1, the J call TRBJ1-5; possibly TRBD1 for D (5 bases). Trimming removed 1 base from V and 2 bases from J, with 9 bases in between. The CDR3 is 15 residues long. Per the germline V gene, CDR1 is MGHRA and CDR2 is YSYEKL. CDR3 bases: TGCGCCAGCAGCCAAGTTCCGACAGGCAATCAGCCCCAGCATTTT. Protein product: CASSQVPTGNQPQHF.

This clone was counted between two and nine times. The rearrangement links TRBV28 to TRBJ1-2, with D possibly being TRBD1 (6 bases). Per the germline V gene, CDR1 is MDHEN and CDR2 is SYDVKM. The CDR3 covers 15 residues. V gave up 2 bases and J gave up 7 bases, with 17 bases separating them. CDR3 amino acids: CASSLGGQGSSGYTF. DNA for the CDR3: TGTGCCAGCAGTTTAGGCGGCCAGGGGAGCTCTGGCTACACCTTC.

The genes are TRBV7-2 and TRBJ1-5; no firm D call. The CDR3 runs 15 residues. In germline, CDR1 is SGHTA, CDR2 FQGNSA. V was trimmed by 5 bases and J by 0 bases, leaving 11 bases between them. The CDR3, as DNA: TGTGCCAGCAGCATAGTCGGTAATAGCAATCAGCCCCAGCATTTT. Translated, it gives CASSIVGNSNQPQHF.

The chain is built from TRBV10-3 and TRBJ1-2, with D perhaps matching TRBD1 (5 bases). The germline gives CDR1 ENHRY, CDR2 SYGVKD. The CDR3 sequence is 13 residues long. The V end lost 2 bases, the J end lost 2 bases, and 6 bases lay between the germline ends. The CDR3 nucleotides are TGTGCCATCAGTGAGGACAGAAACTATGGCTACACCTTC. Protein: CAISEDRNYGYTF.

This chain links TRBV2 with TRBJ2-5; 15 positions agree with TRBD2. Germline lookup yields CDR1 SNHLY and CDR2 FYNNEI. The CDR3 spans 17 residues. V gave up 5 bases and J gave up 5 bases; unmatched junction bases: 9. CDR3 loop: CASSTGTSGGPWETQYF. The CDR3 DNA reads as TGTGCCAGCAGTACCGGGACTAGCGGGGGGCCATGGGAGACCCAGTACTTC.

The chain joins TRBV29-1 to TRBJ1-1; TRBD1 matches at 9 bases. V was clipped by 7 bases and J by 3 bases; unmatched bases: 3. Germline assignment: CDR1 SQVTM and CDR2 ANQGSEA. This CDR3 spans 12 amino acids. The CDR3 region is CSAWTGDTEAFF. The CDR3 bases are TGCAGCGCCTGGACAGGGGACACTGAAGCTTTCTTT.

This chain joins TRBV2 and TRBJ1-4; D ambiguous. Trimming cost V 6 bases and J 0 bases, with 11 bases left between them. From germline, CDR1 is SNHLY and CDR2 FYNNEI. The CDR3 has 15 residues. CDR3 protein: CASSTDGATNEKLFF. In DNA, the CDR3 is TGTGCCAGCAGCACAGACGGGGCAACTAATGAAAAACTGTTTTTT.

The J gene is TRBJ2-1, the V gene TRBV7-6; a possible D gene is TRBD2 (7 bases). This CDR3 comprises 16 residues. The V end was cut by 5 bases, the J end by 9 bases, with 23 bases between. Germline V lookup: CDR1 SGHVS, CDR2 FNYEAQ. The CDR3 loop reads CASSPPRGGQEGEQFF. In DNA form, the CDR3 reads TGTGCCAGCAGCCCTCCAAGGGGGGGCCAGGAGGGTGAGCAGTTCTTC. The entire variable domain, with the rest obtained from reference TRBV7-6 and TRBJ2-1, is as follows: GAGVSQSPRYKVTKRGQDVALRCDPISGHVSLYWYRQALGQGPEFLTYFNYEAQQDKSGLPNDRFSAERPEGSISTLTIQRTEQRDSAMYRCASSPPRGGQEGEQFFGPGTRLTVL.

The CDR3 here is CASSLGLAGAVNEQFF. The CDR3, as DNA: TGTGCCAGCAGCTTAGGACTAGCGGGAGCCGTCAATGAGCAGTTCTTC. This rearrangement joins TRBV7-9 to TRBJ2-1; 12 nucleotides line up with TRBD2. Germline-derived CDR1 and CDR2 are SEHNR and FQNEAQ (reference sequence). Trimming cost V 1 base and J 6 bases; bases outside gene matches: 4. The CDR3 has 16 amino acids.

The chain couples TRBV7-2 to TRBJ1-1; 7 bases align to TRBD1. CDR3 length equals 15 residues. CDR1 SGHTA and CDR2 FQGNSA come from the germline V gene. The V and J ends lost 4 bases and 1 base, in that order; junction bases with no gene match: 6. In DNA form, the CDR3 reads TGTGCCAGCAGCTCGCAAACAGGGGCGAACACTGAAGCTTTCTTT. Its protein is CASSSQTGANTEAFF.

This rearrangement joins TRBV6-2 or TRBV6-3 to TRBJ1-1; 9 bases map to TRBD1. V gave up 2 bases and J gave up 5 bases; unmatched junction bases: 9. There are 16 residues in the CDR3. Germline CDR1 is MNHEY and CDR2 is SVGEGT. The CDR3 bases are TGTGCCAGCAGTTACGGACGGGACAGGGAGGATACTGAAGCTTTCTTT. This sequence encodes CASSYGRDREDTEAFF.

The chain employs TRBV20-1 and TRBJ2-5, with D unclear. The CDR3 contains 8 residues. Trimming took 3 bases from V and 12 from J, leaving 5 bases between them. Germline lookup yields CDR1 DFQATT and CDR2 SNEGSKA (reference sequence). The CDR3 sequence is CSARSKYF. In DNA, the CDR3 is TGCAGTGCTAGGTCTAAGTACTTC.

This chain links TRBV18 with TRBJ2-3; 9 bases are a match to TRBD1. The V segment lost 1 base and the J segment 2 bases; nucleotides outside the gene matches: 1. This CDR3 has 15 residues. Germline CDR1 reads KGHSH; CDR2 reads LQKENI. CDR3 amino acids: CASSPRDRDTDTQYF. The CDR3 bases are TGTGCCAGCTCACCACGGGACAGGGACACAGATACGCAGTATTTT.

J is TRBJ1-1 and V is TRBV27, with D perhaps matching TRBD1 (5 bases). Deletions cut 3 bases from V and 1 base from J, with 6 bases between. The germline CDR1 and CDR2 sequences are MNHEY and SMNVEV (reference sequence). The CDR3 loop spans 13 amino acids. The CDR3 DNA reads TGTGCCAGCAGTTTCACAGGGAACACTGAAGCTTTCTTT. It codes for CASSFTGNTEAFF.

The V gene is TRBV28, the J gene TRBJ2-3; 7 bases agree with TRBD2. Losses at the gene ends were 3 bases for V and 3 bases for J; bases not matched to a gene: 9. This CDR3 spans 16 amino acids. Looked up from germline, CDR1 is MDHEN and CDR2 is SYDVKM. CDR3 in DNA: TGTGCCAGCAGTTTCCTCGGGGGAGGGGTGACAGATACGCAGTATTTT. Translation gives CASSFLGGGVTDTQYF.

The chain employs TRBV6-2 or TRBV6-3 and TRBJ1-4, with 8 bases aligning to TRBD1. J was trimmed by 3 bases and V by 6 bases; bases with no gene match: 6. The CDR3 extends over 15 amino acids. Germline V gene lookup returns CDR1 MNHEY and CDR2 SVGEGT. The DNA for the CDR3 is TGTGCCAGCAGCCGAACAGGGGGATCTAATGAAAAACTGTTTTTT. Protein product: CASSRTGGSNEKLFF.

This clone was counted once. The rearrangement joins TRBV12-3 or TRBV12-4 to TRBJ2-1; 7 bases are shared with TRBD1. The CDR3 is 13 amino acids. Trimming cost V 3 bases and J 9 bases; bases outside gene matches: 5. In nucleotides, the CDR3 is TGTGCCAGCAGTTTCGAGAGGGGGCTTGAGCAGTTCTTC. Its translation: CASSFERGLEQFF.

The chain is built from TRBV6-5 and TRBJ1-3; 9 bases agree with TRBD1. Germline V lookup: CDR1 MNHEY, CDR2 SVGAGI. V shed 6 bases, J shed 2 bases, and the junction held 2 bases outside the gene matches. CDR3 length: 14 residues. The CDR3 loop is CASRQGAAGNTIYF. The CDR3 DNA follows: TGTGCCAGCAGACAGGGGGCCGCTGGAAACACCATATATTTT.

V gene TRBV11-3 combines with J gene TRBJ2-1; 7 positions agree with TRBD2. The CDR3 runs 15 residues. In germline, CDR1 is SGHNT, CDR2 YENEEA. J lost 3 bases, V lost 5 bases, and 7 bases had no gene match. CDR3 bases: TGTGCCAGCAGCCCGGGGGGTCGAAACTACAATGAGCAGTTCTTC. It is translated as CASSPGGRNYNEQFF. The whole variable domain, filled in from reference TRBV11-3 and TRBJ2-1, reads EAGVVQSPRYKIIEKKQPVAFWCNPISGHNTLYWYLQNLGQGPELLIRYENEEAVDDSQLPKDRFSAERLKGVDSTLKIQPAELGDSAVYLCASSPGGRNYNEQFFGPGTRLTVL.

The rearrangement joins TRBV10-3 to TRBJ2-1; TRBD1 matches 9 bases. The CDR3 covers 17 residues. CDR1 and CDR2 (germline): ENHRY, SYGVKD. V lost 10 bases to trimming and J lost 0 bases; unmatched junction nucleotides: 13. CDR3 nucleotide sequence: TGTGCCACTCAACCTAGGGGGACAGGGAGCTCCTACAATGAGCAGTTCTTC. Its protein is CATQPRGTGSSYNEQFF.

The V call is TRBV5-1, the J call TRBJ2-1, with 13 bases fitting TRBD2. With 1 base clipped from V and 7 bases from J, the junction kept 5 bases outside the gene matches. Germline CDR1 and CDR2: SGHRS and YFSETQ. The CDR3 has 16 residues. CDR3 in amino acids: CASSLPLAGGGNEQFF. CDR3 nucleotides: TGCGCCAGCAGCTTGCCACTAGCGGGAGGGGGGAATGAGCAGTTCTTC.

This chain uses TRBV29-1 with TRBJ1-2; no definite D call. The CDR3 sequence is 11 residues long. Germline CDR1 is SQVTM and CDR2 is ANQGSEA. V was cut by 1 base and J by 7 bases, with 7 bases left in between. The CDR3 nucleotides read TGCAGCGTTGAAGGGCGGGGTGGCTACACCTTC. This gives the protein CSVEGRGGYTF.

The chain carries TRBV18 and TRBJ2-1; D is perhaps TRBD2 (6 bases). The CDR3 extends over 15 amino acids. The germline V and J ends were trimmed by 3 bases and 0 bases, with 9 bases remaining between them. The germline gives CDR1 KGHSH, CDR2 LQKENI. The CDR3 here is CASSPGGSSYNEQFF. The CDR3, as DNA: TGTGCCAGCTCACCCGGGGGAAGCTCCTACAATGAGCAGTTCTTC.